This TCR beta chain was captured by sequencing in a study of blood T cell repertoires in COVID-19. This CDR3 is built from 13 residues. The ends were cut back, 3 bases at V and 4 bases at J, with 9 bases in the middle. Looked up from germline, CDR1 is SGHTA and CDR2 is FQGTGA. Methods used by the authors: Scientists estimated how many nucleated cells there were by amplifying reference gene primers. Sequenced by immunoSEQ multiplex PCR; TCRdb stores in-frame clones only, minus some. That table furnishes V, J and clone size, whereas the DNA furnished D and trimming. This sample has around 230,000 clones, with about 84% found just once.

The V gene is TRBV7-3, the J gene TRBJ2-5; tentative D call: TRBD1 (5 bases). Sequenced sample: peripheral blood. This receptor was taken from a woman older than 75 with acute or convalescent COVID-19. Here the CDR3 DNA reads TGTGCCAGCAGCTTCTGGGGCGGAGAGACCCAGTACTTC. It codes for CASSFWGGETQYF.